This entry describes one TCR beta chain. The target antigen is unknown. This record belongs to a study of shared clonotypes between healthy human individuals. This CDR3 has 13 residues. Deletions cut 3 bases from V and 8 bases from J, with 16 bases between. Germline V gene sequence: CDR1 GTSNPN, CDR2 SVGIG (reference sequence). Study results and caveats: Naive subsets tended to show greater estimated richness than memory subsets. An expected dependence of interdonor clonotype sharing on sequencing depth was noted.

CD45RO-negative CD8 cells positively selected for CCR7 made up the naive population, which excluded terminally differentiated effector memory CD45RA+ cells. DNA at about 190 ng, some 31,000 T cell genomes, went into sorted-subset replicate PCRs. Sequenced by immunoSEQ multiplex PCR; TCRdb stores in-frame clones only, minus some. The sample has around 2,000,000 clones, about 95% seen once. The chain joins TRBV30 to TRBJ1-2; tentative D call: TRBD1 (6 bases). The receptor was derived from a man younger than 35 in good health. The source material was naive CD8+ T cells sorted from blood. The CDR3 sequence is CAWSQMGAGGYTF. Here the CDR3 DNA reads TGTGCCTGGAGCCAGATGGGGGCAGGAGGCTACACCTTC.